The clone carrying this TCR beta chain came up once. Method: immunoSEQ multiplex PCR; TCRdb's copy keeps in-frame clones and lacks some. The data contain more than 1.2 million clones, 98% of them singletons. The V and J ends lost 5 bases and 5 bases, in that order; junction bases with no gene match: 10. Germline V gene lookup returns CDR1 SGHDN and CDR2 FVKESK. The CDR3 has 15 amino acids. These data belong to a study of shared clonotypes between healthy human individuals. This sequence joins TRBV14 and TRBJ2-7; 9 bases match TRBD1. The receptor comes from a man aged 30 to 39 in good health. The sequencing sample was made of naive CD4+ T cells sorted from blood. Subset meaning: CD45RA+ positively selected. The CDR3 sequence is CASSSLGTGRNEQYF. The CDR3 DNA is TGTGCCAGCAGCTCCCTAGGGACAGGGCGAAACGAGCAGTACTTC.